This T cell receptor (beta chain) is from a study of shared T cell receptors in the human thymus. This CDR3 spans 17 amino acids. Germline CDR1 is MNHEY and CDR2 is SMNVEV (reference sequence). Trimming took 2 bases from V and 4 from J; bases not matched to a gene: 10. Data came from immunoSEQ multiplex PCR; TCRdb stores just in-frame clones and leaves some out. The data contain 500,000 to 850,000 clones, approximately 89% of them singletons. The data also belong to a second study, concerning human thymus T cells.

The sequence came from a boy under three years old with a congenital heart defect. What was sequenced was thymocytes. The chain has TRBV27 and TRBJ2-1; 8 bases match TRBD1. CDR3 sequence (DNA): TGTGCCAGCAGTTTAGATTTTGGGACAGGAGGTTACAATGAGCAGTTCTTC. This gives the protein CASSLDFGTGGYNEQFF.